This T cell receptor (beta chain) was obtained from a study of shared clonotypes between healthy human individuals. General observations from the study: It was only blood that was sampled, and tissue repertoires likely differ.

The CDR3 totals 15 residues. The germline V gene has CDR1 SEHNR and CDR2 FQNEAQ (reference sequence). The V gene lost 3 bases and the J gene lost 2 bases, with 12 bases spanning the gap. Note on this clone: Antigen specificity is unknown.

Running of the assay took place at deep level. Original methodology: Junction-only sequences without quality scores came from ImmunoSEQ, so filtering differed. The table came from immunoSEQ multiplex PCR; TCRdb's copy has only in-frame clones and leaves some out. V, J and clone size are those of that table, while D and trimming were read from the DNA. The data contain 2,100,000 or so clones, roughly 95% of them seen just once; the ten biggest clones take up 0.1% to 0.15%. The study separated CD4+ cells into CD45RA+ naive and CD45RA-negative memory subsets. The rearrangement uses TRBV7-9 and TRBJ2-3; unclear D gene. Sequencing was performed on naive CD4+ T cells sorted from blood. The subset here: CD45RA+ positively selected. This TCR derives from a man in his late teens or twenties in good health. The CDR3 coding sequence is TGTGCCAGCAGCTTTGGTTATAGACTCACAGATACGCAGTATTTT. It translates to CASSFGYRLTDTQYF.